A selection of T cell receptor beta chains follows, all from one sample in a study of blood T cell repertoires in COVID-19. Generated by immunoSEQ multiplex PCR, the TCRdb table keeps only in-frame clones and is missing some. The table shows some 260,000 clones, with approximately 90% occurring only once. Sample: peripheral blood. These receptors originate from a woman in her thirties with COVID-19, enrolled during active disease. The CDR3 runs from the conserved cysteine through the conserved F or W. Fields, in order: V gene, clone size, D gene, J gene, CDR3 length, CDR3 DNA, CDR3 protein. A D gene is named only where the DNA matches it firmly. Not every row has a clone size; where given, it reads once, few, many or a size class.

v_call: TRBV4-1; clone_size: NA; d_call: NA; j_call: TRBJ2-1; cdr3_length: 14; cdr3_nt: TGCGCCAGCAGCCAAGATCTAGGACAGCAAGGACAGTTCTTC; cdr3_aa: CASSQDLGQQGQFF
v_call: TRBV6-4; clone_size: NA; d_call: TRBD1; j_call: TRBJ2-1; cdr3_length: 16; cdr3_nt: TGTGCCAGCAGCCACCAACCCGGGACAGGTAACAATGAGCAGTTCTTC; cdr3_aa: CASSHQPGTGNNEQFF
v_call: TRBV4-2; clone_size: NA; d_call: NA; j_call: TRBJ2-5; cdr3_length: 19; cdr3_nt: TGTGCCAGCAGCCATTCCACCAATAACCCGGGACTGGACCAAGAGACCCAGTACTTC; cdr3_aa: CASSHSTNNPGLDQETQYF
v_call: TRBV10-2; clone_size: NA; d_call: NA; j_call: TRBJ2-3; cdr3_length: 17; cdr3_nt: TGCGCCAGCAGCGACGCAGGGGAAAGGGGGTGGACAGATACGCAGTATTTT; cdr3_aa: CASSDAGERGWTDTQYF
v_call: TRBV6-6; clone_size: NA; d_call: NA; j_call: TRBJ1-6; cdr3_length: 12; cdr3_nt: TGTGCCAGCAGTGCCCCCCGGTCACCCCTCCACTTT; cdr3_aa: CASSAPRSPLHF
v_call: TRBV6-1; clone_size: few; d_call: TRBD1; j_call: TRBJ1-5; cdr3_length: 12; cdr3_nt: TGTGCCAGCAGTGAAGCGGAGGACAGGAGGCATTTT; cdr3_aa: CASSEAEDRRHF
v_call: TRBV7-2; clone_size: NA; d_call: TRBD1; j_call: TRBJ2-7; cdr3_length: 14; cdr3_nt: TGTGCCAGCAGCTCCGGGACAGGCCCGAGGGAGCAGTACTTC; cdr3_aa: CASSSGTGPREQYF
v_call: TRBV7-2; clone_size: NA; d_call: TRBD1; j_call: TRBJ1-5; cdr3_length: 16; cdr3_nt: TGTGCCAGCAGCTCAGGGCCAGGGGGCTTAGGTCAGCCCCAGCATTTT; cdr3_aa: CASSSGPGGLGQPQHF
v_call: TRBV5-6; clone_size: NA; d_call: NA; j_call: TRBJ1-2; cdr3_length: 13; cdr3_nt: TGTGCCAGCAGCCCCGGGGTAGAGTTTGGCTACACCTTC; cdr3_aa: CASSPGVEFGYTF
v_call: TRBV18; clone_size: NA; d_call: TRBD1; j_call: TRBJ2-1; cdr3_length: 20; cdr3_nt: TGTGCCAGCTCACCACGGGGGACAGGGGTCCTCAGAAGCTCCTACAATGAGCAGTTCTTC; cdr3_aa: CASSPRGTGVLRSSYNEQFF
v_call: TRBV13; clone_size: many; d_call: NA; j_call: TRBJ1-4; cdr3_length: 14; cdr3_nt: TGTGCCAGCAGCCTGGGACTTTTTAATGAAAAACTGTTTTTT; cdr3_aa: CASSLGLFNEKLFF
v_call: TRBV7-2; clone_size: NA; d_call: NA; j_call: TRBJ2-7; cdr3_length: 15; cdr3_nt: TGTGCCAGCAGCTTAGAGGTGGGAGGTGCCCACGAGCAGTACTTC; cdr3_aa: CASSLEVGGAHEQYF
v_call: TRBV6-5; clone_size: NA; d_call: NA; j_call: TRBJ1-6; cdr3_length: 15; cdr3_nt: TGTGCCAGCAGTTACTCGACAGTCAGTAATTCACCCCTCCACTTT; cdr3_aa: CASSYSTVSNSPLHF
v_call: TRBV5-8; clone_size: NA; d_call: NA; j_call: TRBJ1-2; cdr3_length: 15; cdr3_nt: TGTGCCAGCAGCTTGGAAGGCAGGGGAAACTATGGCTACACCTTC; cdr3_aa: CASSLEGRGNYGYTF
v_call: TRBV3-1/TRBV3-2; clone_size: NA; d_call: NA; j_call: TRBJ2-4; cdr3_length: 12; cdr3_nt: TGTGCCAGCAGCCAAGGCCCGGGCATTCAGTACTTC; cdr3_aa: CASSQGPGIQYF
v_call: TRBV4-1; clone_size: NA; d_call: TRBD1; j_call: TRBJ2-1; cdr3_length: 17; cdr3_nt: TGCGCCAGCAGCCTGAGAGCTCCGGGACAGGGTTACAATGAGCAGTTCTTC; cdr3_aa: CASSLRAPGQGYNEQFF
v_call: TRBV2; clone_size: NA; d_call: TRBD1; j_call: TRBJ2-2; cdr3_length: 15; cdr3_nt: TGTGCCAGCAGTGGGGACAGCCTGGGCACCGGGGAGCTGTTTTTT; cdr3_aa: CASSGDSLGTGELFF
v_call: TRBV19; clone_size: NA; d_call: TRBD2; j_call: TRBJ2-1; cdr3_length: 16; cdr3_nt: TGTGCCAGTAGTCCCGGGGGGGGAAGGTCCTACAATGAGCAGTTCTTC; cdr3_aa: CASSPGGGRSYNEQFF
v_call: TRBV2; clone_size: NA; d_call: NA; j_call: TRBJ2-5; cdr3_length: 12; cdr3_nt: TGTGCCAGCAGACTAGGTGTGGAGACCCAGTACTTC; cdr3_aa: CASRLGVETQYF
v_call: TRBV11-3; clone_size: NA; d_call: TRBD2; j_call: TRBJ2-1; cdr3_length: 16; cdr3_nt: TGTGCCAGCAGCTTAGTGGCTAGCGGACCATACAATGAGCAGTTCTTC; cdr3_aa: CASSLVASGPYNEQFF
v_call: TRBV11-2; clone_size: NA; d_call: NA; j_call: TRBJ1-1; cdr3_length: 16; cdr3_nt: TGTGCCAGCACATTCCGAGGGGCAGGGGCCTACACTGAAGCTTTCTTT; cdr3_aa: CASTFRGAGAYTEAFF
v_call: TRBV10-2; clone_size: NA; d_call: NA; j_call: TRBJ1-1; cdr3_length: 13; cdr3_nt: TGCGCCAGCAGCGGAGAGGGCTTCACTGAAGCTTTCTTT; cdr3_aa: CASSGEGFTEAFF
v_call: TRBV3-1/TRBV3-2; clone_size: NA; d_call: TRBD1; j_call: TRBJ2-5; cdr3_length: 16; cdr3_nt: TGTGCCAGCAGCCAAAGGGGGCCGGGACAGAAAGAGACCCAGTACTTC; cdr3_aa: CASSQRGPGQKETQYF
v_call: TRBV11-3; clone_size: NA; d_call: NA; j_call: TRBJ2-7; cdr3_length: 15; cdr3_nt: TGTGCCAGCAGCTTAGATGGTATAGAGGGCCACGAGCAGTACTTC; cdr3_aa: CASSLDGIEGHEQYF
v_call: TRBV18; clone_size: NA; d_call: TRBD2; j_call: TRBJ2-1; cdr3_length: 16; cdr3_nt: TGTGCCAGCGCCACTTCTAGCGGGGGGCTCTACAATGAGCAGTTCTTC; cdr3_aa: CASATSSGGLYNEQFF
v_call: TRBV5-4; clone_size: NA; d_call: TRBD1; j_call: TRBJ1-5; cdr3_length: 13; cdr3_nt: TGTGCCAGCAGCTTCGACAGGGATCAGCCCCAGCATTTT; cdr3_aa: CASSFDRDQPQHF
v_call: TRBV5-4; clone_size: NA; d_call: NA; j_call: TRBJ1-1; cdr3_length: 17; cdr3_nt: TGTGCCAGCAGCTTGGAGCCCCGGACACAGGCGAACACTGAAGCTTTCTTT; cdr3_aa: CASSLEPRTQANTEAFF
v_call: TRBV10-3; clone_size: few; d_call: NA; j_call: TRBJ2-2; cdr3_length: 16; cdr3_nt: TGTGCCATCAGTGAGTCGGGGAGATCGAACACCGGGGAGCTGTTTTTT; cdr3_aa: CAISESGRSNTGELFF
v_call: TRBV6-1; clone_size: once; d_call: NA; j_call: TRBJ1-4; cdr3_length: 17; cdr3_nt: TGTGCCAGCAGTGCCCCGGACGAGGGGGGGTTTGGGGAAAAACTGTTTTTT; cdr3_aa: CASSAPDEGGFGEKLFF
v_call: TRBV6-5; clone_size: NA; d_call: NA; j_call: TRBJ2-7; cdr3_length: 16; cdr3_nt: TGTGCCAGCAGTTACGGGGCAGGGCCGAGCTCCTACGAGCAGTACTTC; cdr3_aa: CASSYGAGPSSYEQYF
v_call: TRBV4-3; clone_size: NA; d_call: NA; j_call: TRBJ2-7; cdr3_length: 13; cdr3_nt: TGCGCCAGCAGCCAGCAGTTACGAGGGGAGCAGTACTTC; cdr3_aa: CASSQQLRGEQYF
v_call: TRBV11-3; clone_size: NA; d_call: NA; j_call: TRBJ1-6; cdr3_length: 13; cdr3_nt: TGTGCCAGCAGTTGGGGAGAGAATTCACCCCTCCACTTT; cdr3_aa: CASSWGENSPLHF
v_call: TRBV5-1; clone_size: few; d_call: TRBD2; j_call: TRBJ2-3; cdr3_length: 17; cdr3_nt: TGCGCCAGCAGCCCGCGTTTAGGCGGGGGGGGGCCAGATACGCAGTATTTT; cdr3_aa: CASSPRLGGGGPDTQYF
v_call: TRBV19; clone_size: NA; d_call: NA; j_call: TRBJ2-6; cdr3_length: 18; cdr3_nt: TGTGCCAGTAGTATGTGGAGGGACTCCATTTCTGGGGCCAACGTCCTGACTTTC; cdr3_aa: CASSMWRDSISGANVLTF
v_call: TRBV6-2/TRBV6-3; clone_size: NA; d_call: TRBD2; j_call: TRBJ2-3; cdr3_length: 15; cdr3_nt: TGTGCCAGCAGTTACGATGGGGGGGGCACAGATACGCAGTATTTT; cdr3_aa: CASSYDGGGTDTQYF
v_call: TRBV11-2; clone_size: few; d_call: TRBD1; j_call: TRBJ1-2; cdr3_length: 15; cdr3_nt: TGTGCCAGCAGCTCCGGACAGGGAGTGAGCTATGGCTACACCTTC; cdr3_aa: CASSSGQGVSYGYTF
v_call: TRBV11-3; clone_size: NA; d_call: NA; j_call: TRBJ2-3; cdr3_length: 16; cdr3_nt: TGTGCCAGCAGCTTAGTGATTTTGGGGCCCACAGATACGCAGTATTTT; cdr3_aa: CASSLVILGPTDTQYF
v_call: TRBV28; clone_size: NA; d_call: TRBD1; j_call: TRBJ2-3; cdr3_length: 14; cdr3_nt: TGTGCCAGCAGTTCTGGACAGGGTACAGATACGCAGTATTTT; cdr3_aa: CASSSGQGTDTQYF
v_call: TRBV3-1/TRBV3-2; clone_size: few; d_call: NA; j_call: TRBJ1-2; cdr3_length: 15; cdr3_nt: TGTGCCAGCAGCCAAGTCCGTGTCGGGGGTGAAGGCTACACCTTC; cdr3_aa: CASSQVRVGGEGYTF